Sequencing of this T cell receptor beta chain was carried out in a study of T-cell reconstitution after alpha-beta-depleted transplantation in children. Unique molecular identifiers featured in how the TCRbeta library was prepared. A single record per CDR3 protein comes from TCRdb applying MiXCR to the PCR reads. The repertoire includes hundreds of thousands of distinct CDR3 sequences, more than 9% of them detected once, and around 10% sits in the top ten. The specimen was PBMCs from the stem cell graft donor, collected from the stem cell graft. This TCR was recovered from a human donor who donated a stem cell graft to a child with SCID.

CDR3 sequence reads: CASKYSGGTTGELFF. CDR3 DNA sequence: TGCGCCAGCAAATACTCAGGGGGTACAACCGGGGAGCTGTTTTTT. This rearrangement joins TRBV5-1 to TRBJ2-2; 7 bases map to TRBD1. After removal of 6 bases from V and 5 bases from J, the junction contained 10 bases not matched to a gene. This CDR3 has 15 amino acids. Germline V lookup: CDR1 SGHRS, CDR2 YFSETQ.